The 17 T cell receptor beta chains reported below all come from one sample, sequenced in a study of blood T cells in healthy people across ages (dated by TCRdb to the mid-2010s). Preparation of the library involved 5' RACE. TCRdb lists the instrument as Illumina HiSeq 2500. The second PCR ran for roughly 7 to 12 cycles and used a J-beta primer mix along with a sample-barcoded 5' primer. TCRdb reworked the public reads: Q25 trimming with fastp, MiXCR clone assembly, productive beta chains retained. Entries are consolidated by CDR3 protein sequence, retaining the most common genes and DNA. The sample table records more than 700,000 distinct CDR3 sequences; 35% to 60% of these occur just once. Jointly, the top ten make up roughly 18% of the sample. The sample comprised blood. Receptor source: an elderly man in good health.

This chain connects TRBV12-3 or TRBV12-4 to TRBJ2-1; 8 bases match TRBD1. The length of the CDR3 is 13 residues. V was clipped by 6 bases and J by 8 bases; unmatched bases: 6. CDR3 sequence: CASSQGQAHEQFF. For the CDR3, the DNA is TGTGCCAGCAGCCAGGGACAGGCACATGAGCAGTTCTTC.

This chain connects TRBV7-2 to TRBJ2-1; 8 nucleotides line up with TRBD2. V was clipped by 1 base and J by 3 bases; unmatched bases: 5. The CDR3 sequence is 16 residues long. In germline, CDR1 is SGHTA, CDR2 FQGNSA. CDR3: CASSLVPGGHYNEQFF. The CDR3 DNA follows: TGTGCCAGCAGCTTAGTTCCGGGAGGGCACTACAATGAGCAGTTCTTC.

CDR3 residues: CSAEGGNSGRDEQYF. Here the CDR3 DNA reads TGCAGTGCTGAGGGCGGGAACAGCGGGAGAGACGAGCAGTACTTC. This chain connects TRBV20-1 to TRBJ2-5, with TRBD2 identical over 8 bases. TRBJ2-7 matches the DNA end more closely, so the J call is doubtful. Per germline, CDR1 DFQATT and CDR2 SNEGSKA (reference sequence). There are 15 residues in the CDR3.

The chain uses TRBV20-1 and TRBJ2-6; possible D gene TRBD1, 6 bases. This CDR3 is built from 15 residues. Per germline, CDR1 DFQATT and CDR2 SNEGSKA (reference sequence). V was clipped by 3 bases and J by 2 bases, with 11 bases between them. In nucleotides, the CDR3 is TGCAGTGCTAGCGGACAGATTCCTGGGGCCAACGTCCTGACTTTC. This encodes CSASGQIPGANVLTF.

This chain joins TRBV6-2 or TRBV6-3 and TRBJ2-7, with D perhaps matching TRBD1 or TRBD2 (5 bases each). Germline V CDR1 and CDR2: MNHEY, SVGEGT. The CDR3 runs to 14 residues. V lost 0 bases, J lost 0 bases, and 6 bases lay in between. CDR3 sequence: CASSYSGTSYEQYF. CDR3 DNA sequence: TGTGCCAGCAGTTACTCGGGGACCTCCTACGAGCAGTACTTC.

The chain couples TRBV7-9 to TRBJ2-1, with 13 bases lining up with TRBD2. This CDR3 has 16 residues. Germline CDR1 reads SEHNR; CDR2 reads FQNEAQ (reference sequence). The J segment lost 6 bases and the V segment lost 5 bases, leaving 7 bases of the junction unmatched. The CDR3 is CASSRMGLAGSNEQFF. The CDR3 region has the DNA TGTGCCAGCAGCCGAATGGGACTAGCGGGAAGCAATGAGCAGTTCTTC. The full variable domain, its missing parts supplied by reference TRBV7-9 and TRBJ2-1, is DTGVSQNPRHKITKRGQNVTFRCDPISEHNRLYWYRQTLGQGPEFLTYFQNEAQLEKSRLLSDRFSAERPKGSFSTLEIQRTEQGDSAMYLCASSRMGLAGSNEQFFGPGTRLTVL.

The chain combines TRBV7-3 with TRBJ2-2, with a possible D match to TRBD2 (6 bases). From germline, CDR1 is SGHTA and CDR2 FQGTGA. The ends were cut back, 2 bases at V and 7 bases at J, with 11 bases in the middle. CDR3 length: 14 amino acids. CDR3 in amino acids: CASSLGVGSGELFF. CDR3 bases: TGTGCCAGCAGCTTAGGGGTCGGGAGCGGGGAGCTGTTTTTT.

This clonotype was seen repeatedly, ten times or more. This chain links TRBV9 with TRBJ2-2, with D unresolved. This CDR3 contains 14 residues. The V and J ends lost 0 bases and 0 bases respectively, with 3 bases between them. The germline V gene encodes CDR1 SGDLS and CDR2 YYNGEE. CDR3 region: CASSVDPNTGELFF. The CDR3 DNA follows: TGTGCCAGCAGCGTAGACCCGAACACCGGGGAGCTGTTTTTT.

This clonotype came up once. With a much larger clone just one base away, this may be a read error. This chain links TRBV7-2 with TRBJ2-5, with D possibly being TRBD2 (5 bases). The J call may be faulty, since TRBJ2-7 better matches the DNA end. This CDR3 comprises 15 residues. Germline loops: CDR1 SGHTA, CDR2 FQGNSA. CDR3 in DNA: TGTGCCGGCAGCTCGCGCGGCGGGCTATCCTACGAGCAGTACTTC. It translates to CAGSSRGGLSYEQYF.

This clonotype was found a few times. The rearrangement joins TRBV5-1 to TRBJ2-6; D gene uncertain. Germline V CDR1 and CDR2: SGHRS, YFSETQ. V lost 5 bases and J lost 2, with 8 bases in between. The CDR3 contains 14 residues. In nucleotides, the CDR3 is TGCGCCAGCAGAGAATTTGCTGGGGCCAACGTCCTGACTTTC. As protein: CASREFAGANVLTF.

V usage is TRBV29-1 and J usage is TRBJ1-2, with D hard to call. In germline, CDR1 is SQVTM, CDR2 ANQGSEA. Trimming stripped 6 bases from V and 7 bases from J, with 21 bases between. The CDR3 contains 14 residues. CDR3 loop: CSVPGPLLTGGYTF. The CDR3 DNA is TGCAGCGTCCCGGGCCCCCTCTTGACGGGTGGCTACACCTTC.

The V gene is TRBV2, the J gene TRBJ1-1; 7 bases align to TRBD1. This CDR3 region has 14 residues. J gave up 6 bases and V 7 bases, and 11 bases lay outside the gene matches. Germline V lookup: CDR1 SNHLY, CDR2 FYNNEI. In DNA, the CDR3 is TGTGCCAGCAACAATCGGGGCAGGGGGGCTGAAGCTTTCTTT. It translates to CASNNRGRGAEAFF. The variable domain in full, completed from reference TRBV2 and TRBJ1-1, reads EPEVTQTPSHQVTQMGQEVILRCVPISNHLYFYWYRQILGQKVEFLVSFYNNEISEKSEIFDDQFSVERPDGSNFTLKIRSTKLEDSAMYFCASNNRGRGAEAFFGQGTRLTVV.

About this clonotype itself: At one of its ends the junction is not consistent with the germline gene, which may arise from a read error. This rearrangement joins TRBV20-1 to TRBJ2-5; TRBD1 is a possible D gene (6 bases). The CDR3 covers 15 residues. Germline lookup yields CDR1 DFQATT and CDR2 SNEGSKA (reference sequence). The DNA of the CDR3 is TGTAGTGCTAGAGAAGCCGGGACAAGCCAAGAGACCCAGTACTTC. Protein: CSAREAGTSQETQYF.

Only a few counts were recorded for this clonotype. The V gene is TRBV2, the J gene TRBJ2-3; D unresolved. With 7 bases removed from V and 5 bases from J, the gap between germline ends came to 19 bases. The germline V gene encodes CDR1 SNHLY and CDR2 FYNNEI. This CDR3 is 15 amino acids long. This CDR3 is CASTFSQVAGDTQYF. The DNA for the CDR3 is TGTGCCAGCACCTTCAGTCAGGTAGCAGGAGATACGCAGTATTTT.

This clonotype was detected a few times. Possible read error: a much larger clone is one base away. CDR3 DNA sequence: TGTGCCAGCAAACCTTGGGACTTGAGCCACAATGAGCAGTACTTC. As protein: CASKPWDLSHNEQYF. The chain employs TRBV12-3 or TRBV12-4 and TRBJ2-1, with D possibly TRBD2 on 6 matching bases. The last part of the DNA fits TRBJ2-7 better; the J call may be wrong. The CDR3 totals 15 residues.

J is TRBJ2-7 and V is TRBV30; D remains unclear. Deletions cut 4 bases from V and 0 bases from J, with 7 bases between. Germline CDR1 reads GTSNPN; CDR2 reads SVGIG (reference sequence). CDR3 length: 12 residues. The CDR3, as DNA: TGTGCCTGGACATCGAGCTCCTACGAGCAGTACTTC. Protein product: CAWTSSSYEQYF.

This clonotype was picked up one time. V usage is TRBV7-9 and J usage is TRBJ1-2; 8 nucleotides line up with TRBD1. In germline, CDR1 is SEHNR, CDR2 FQNEAQ (reference sequence). V lost 3 bases and J lost 2; bases outside the gene matches: 5. CDR3 size: 15 residues. CDR3 sequence (DNA): TGTGCCAGCAGCTTCCGGACAGGGAACAACTATGGCTACACCTTC. It translates to CASSFRTGNNYGYTF.